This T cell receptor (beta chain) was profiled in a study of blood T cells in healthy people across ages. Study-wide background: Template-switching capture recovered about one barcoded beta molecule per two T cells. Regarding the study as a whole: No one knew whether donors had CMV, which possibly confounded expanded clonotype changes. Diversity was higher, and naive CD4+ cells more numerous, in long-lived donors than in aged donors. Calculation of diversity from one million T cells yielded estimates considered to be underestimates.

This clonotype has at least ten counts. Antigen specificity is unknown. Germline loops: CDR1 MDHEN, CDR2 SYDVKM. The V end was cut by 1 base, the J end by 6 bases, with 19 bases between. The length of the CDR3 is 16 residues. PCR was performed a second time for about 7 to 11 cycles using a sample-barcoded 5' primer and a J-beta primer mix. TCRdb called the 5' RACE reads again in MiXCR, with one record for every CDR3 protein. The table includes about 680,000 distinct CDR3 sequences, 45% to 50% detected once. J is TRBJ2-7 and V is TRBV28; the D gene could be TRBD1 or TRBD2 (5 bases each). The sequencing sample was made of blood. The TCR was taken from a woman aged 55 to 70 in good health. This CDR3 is CASSLSGGRASSEQYF. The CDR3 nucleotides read TGTGCCAGCAGTTTATCTGGGGGACGAGCCTCTAGCGAGCAGTACTTC.